Listed below are T cell receptor beta chains from one sample, sequenced in a study of T cells after yellow fever vaccination. TCRdb passed the 5' RACE reads through MiXCR, listing each CDR3 protein once. The sample contains approximately 170,000 distinct CDR3 sequences, roughly 11% of which appear only once. Sequencing used CD8+ T cells sorted from PBMCs, obtained 15 days after the yellow fever booster vaccination. These receptors were obtained from a man aged 18 to 29 who received the YFV17D yellow fever vaccine. CDR3s include the opening cysteine and the closing phenylalanine or tryptophan. Each record gives: D gene, V gene, J gene, clone size, CDR3 DNA, CDR3 protein. The D gene is left open where the match is weak. A row's size may be missing; if present it is once, few, many or a size class.

>NA|TRBV7-9|TRBJ2-4|few
TGTGCCAGCAGTAATGGGGGCCCTGGCTTAACCAAAAACATTCAGTACTTC
CASSNGGPGLTKNIQYF
>TRBD1|TRBV20-1|TRBJ1-6|NA
TGCAGTGCCCCGGGACAGGAAGATAATTCACCCCTCCACTTT
CSAPGQEDNSPLHF
>NA|TRBV14|TRBJ1-1|NA
TGTGCCAGCAGCCAATATGTCGCGATAACTGAAGCTTTCTTT
CASSQYVAITEAFF
>NA|TRBV7-7|TRBJ2-5|NA
TGTGCCAGCAGCTTAGAGCTGGTCGACGGTGAGACCCAGTACTTC
CASSLELVDGETQYF
>TRBD1|TRBV15|TRBJ2-4|few
TGTGCCACCAGCAGTGACTACCCCGGGACAGACAAAATCAAAAACATTCAGTACTTC
CATSSDYPGTDKIKNIQYF
>TRBD1|TRBV9|TRBJ1-2|few
TGTGCCAGCAGCCCCCGGGGCAGGGGGTATGGCTACACCTTC
CASSPRGRGYGYTF
>NA|TRBV12-3/TRBV12-4|TRBJ1-2|many
TGTGCCAGCAGCGCCACGGGGGCCGGCTACACCTTC
CASSATGAGYTF
>NA|TRBV6-1|TRBJ2-5|NA
TGTGCCAGCAGTGAAGTATCCGGGACCCAGTACTTC
CASSEVSGTQYF
>NA|TRBV7-9|TRBJ2-6|many
TGTGCCAGCAGTTCGCGCGGGGGCGTTGGGGCCAACGTCCTGACTTTC
CASSSRGGVGANVLTF
>NA|TRBV29-1|TRBJ2-7|NA
TGCAGCGTTGAAGATAGTGTACAGAGAGGCTACGAGCAGTACTTC
CSVEDSVQRGYEQYF
>NA|TRBV9|TRBJ2-1|NA
TGTGCCAGCAGCGTGGGCCCAGGCTCCTACAATGAGCAGTTCTTC
CASSVGPGSYNEQFF
>NA|TRBV10-3|TRBJ1-2|NA
TGTGCTATTTTGCGCAGGGACGGTGGCTACACCTTC
CAILRRDGGYTF
>NA|TRBV27|TRBJ1-3|NA
TGTGCCAGCAGTTCTAGTCCCGACAGGATTACTGGAAACACCATATATTTT
CASSSSPDRITGNTIYF
>TRBD1|TRBV6-4|TRBJ2-2|many
TGTGCCAGCAGTGGGACAGGCACCGGGGAGCTGTTTTTT
CASSGTGTGELFF
>TRBD2|TRBV12-3/TRBV12-4|TRBJ2-3|NA
TGTGCCAGCAGCTTCATAGCGGGCGACACAGATACGCAGTATTTT
CASSFIAGDTDTQYF
>TRBD1|TRBV6-6|TRBJ1-5|NA
TGTGCCAGCAGGGGGACAGTTGGTCAGCCCCAGCATTTT
CASRGTVGQPQHF
>TRBD1|TRBV28|TRBJ1-5|few
TGTGCCAGCAGGACCGGGACAGGGATAACTGGCAATCAGCCCCAGCATTTT
CASRTGTGITGNQPQHF
>NA|TRBV3-1|TRBJ1-1|many
TGTGCCAGCAGCCAAGACCGACAGGCTTTGAGGACTGAAGCTTTCTTT
CASSQDRQALRTEAFF
>NA|TRBV6-2/TRBV6-3|TRBJ1-2|NA
TGTGCCAGCAGTTGGGTCCGAACATTTAACTATGGCTACACCTTC
CASSWVRTFNYGYTF
>NA|TRBV20-1|TRBJ1-5|NA
TGCAGTGCTAGAGAGACAGTTAGCAATCAGCCCCAGCATTTT
CSARETVSNQPQHF
>NA|TRBV5-6|TRBJ2-7|NA
TGTGCCAGCAGCTTCACAGGCACCTACGAGCAGTACTTC
CASSFTGTYEQYF
>TRBD2|TRBV7-2|TRBJ2-5|NA
TGTGCCAGCAGCCTAGAGAACCTAGCGGGGCATTTAATGGAGACCCAGTACTTC
CASSLENLAGHLMETQYF
>NA|TRBV3-1|TRBJ2-1|few
TGTGCCAGCAGCCTGGGTGAGAGGGCCCACAAAGTTGACAATGAGCAGTTCTTC
CASSLGERAHKVDNEQFF
>NA|TRBV7-2|TRBJ1-4|NA
TGTGCCAGCAGCTTACCCGCTTCAGGCTTGGGGGGAACTAATGAAAAACTGTTTTTT
CASSLPASGLGGTNEKLFF
>NA|TRBV7-2|TRBJ2-3|few
TGTGCCAGCAGCTCTCCCGTTAGCGGACCGCCCACAGATACGCAGTATTTT
CASSSPVSGPPTDTQYF
>NA|TRBV20-1|TRBJ2-3|NA
TGCAGCATACAGGGCACAGATACGCAGTATTTT
CSIQGTDTQYF
>NA|TRBV6-5|TRBJ1-1|few
TGTGCCAGCAGTTACGTTAAGAACACTGAAGCTTTCTTT
CASSYVKNTEAFF
>TRBD1|TRBV27|TRBJ2-1|NA
TGTGCCAGCAGTTTGCGACAGGGGGCCGGGGAGCAGTTCTTC
CASSLRQGAGEQFF
>NA|TRBV4-1|TRBJ1-2|few
TGCGCCAGCAGCCCAAGAGCCGGCCCTTACTATGGCTACACCTTC
CASSPRAGPYYGYTF
>NA|TRBV4-1|TRBJ2-2|few
TGCGCCAGCAGCCTTGGCAGTAACACCGGGGAGCTGTTTTTT
CASSLGSNTGELFF
>NA|TRBV6-5|TRBJ2-3|NA
TGTGCCACCACAATAGCGGATACGCAGTATTTT
CATTIADTQYF
>TRBD1|TRBV7-2|TRBJ2-3|NA
TGTGCCAGCAGCTTTTTACAGGGGGTAACAGATACGCAGTATTTT
CASSFLQGVTDTQYF
>NA|TRBV14|TRBJ2-1|few
TGTGCCAGCAGCCAAGGCGCAGGCTCCTACAATGAGCAGTTCTTC
CASSQGAGSYNEQFF
>TRBD1|TRBV5-1|TRBJ1-4|NA
TGCGCCAGCAGCTTGTCGTGGAGCAGGGGGCCTTTGGATGAAAAACTGTTTTTT
CASSLSWSRGPLDEKLFF
>TRBD2|TRBV7-2|TRBJ2-7|NA
TGTGCCAGCAGACCTAGCGGGGTCGAGCAGTACTTC
CASRPSGVEQYF
>NA|TRBV11-3|TRBJ2-3|NA
TGTGCCAGCAGTTCCCCTCGACAAGACGATACGCAGTATTTT
CASSSPRQDDTQYF
>NA|TRBV4-1|TRBJ1-4|few
TGCGCCAGCAGCTCATCCCCGGGGCGGACGGAAAAACTGTTTTTT
CASSSSPGRTEKLFF
>TRBD2|TRBV6-5|TRBJ2-1|NA
TGTGCCAGCAGTCGGGGGGAGGAGCAGTTCTTC
CASSRGEEQFF
>TRBD2|TRBV5-1|TRBJ2-7|NA
TGCGCCAGCAGTCTAGCGGGGAGCGAGCAGTACTTC
CASSLAGSEQYF
>TRBD2|TRBV7-8|TRBJ2-1|few
TGTGCCAGCAGCACGCCTAGCGGGGGGTGGTATGAGCAGTTCTTC
CASSTPSGGWYEQFF
>NA|TRBV6-2/TRBV6-3|TRBJ1-4|few
TGTGCCAGCAGTTACGGCAGGATGAGTGAAAAACTGTTTTTT
CASSYGRMSEKLFF
>NA|TRBV6-5|TRBJ2-5|few
TGTGCCAGCAGTTACAGTAAGGCAGGTTCGGGGACCCAGTACTTC
CASSYSKAGSGTQYF
>TRBD1|TRBV12-5|TRBJ1-2|few
TGTGCTAGTGGTTTGGCGTCGGGGACAGGGGGCCTGGGCTATGGCTACACCTTC
CASGLASGTGGLGYGYTF
>NA|TRBV6-2/TRBV6-3|TRBJ1-5|NA
TGTGCCAGCAGTTATCGGGGGGTTGGGCAGCCCCAGCATTTT
CASSYRGVGQPQHF
>NA|TRBV5-5|TRBJ1-1|few
TGTGCCAGCAGCTTACAGGACCCGGGAGGTCCTGAAGCTTTCTTT
CASSLQDPGGPEAFF
>NA|TRBV5-5|TRBJ2-1|NA
TGTGCCAGCAGCTCGGCGGGTCTTAGGAAGGATGAGCAGTTCTTC
CASSSAGLRKDEQFF
>NA|TRBV12-3/TRBV12-4|TRBJ2-1|few
TGTGCCAGCAGTACCCTGGGACCTTCGGGCAATGAGCAGTTCTTC
CASSTLGPSGNEQFF
>TRBD2|TRBV7-9|TRBJ2-1|few
TGTGCCAGCAGCTTAGAAATCCCGCCGCCTAGCGGGGGTTATGAGCAGTTCTTC
CASSLEIPPPSGGYEQFF
>TRBD1|TRBV4-1|TRBJ2-7|few
TGCGCCAGCAGCCACCGAACAGGGGTAAGCTCCTACGAGCAGTACTTC
CASSHRTGVSSYEQYF
>TRBD2|TRBV5-1|TRBJ2-1|few
TGCGCCAGCAGCTTGAAAGCGGGGCCATACAATGAGCAGTTCTTC
CASSLKAGPYNEQFF
>TRBD1|TRBV20-1|TRBJ2-7|many
TGCAGTGCTTCAGGGACAGGGGGCTACGAGCAGTACTTC
CSASGTGGYEQYF
>TRBD1|TRBV20-1|TRBJ2-3|few
TGCAGTGCGGAACAGGGGGCGGGAGATACGCAGTATTTT
CSAEQGAGDTQYF
>TRBD1|TRBV6-4|TRBJ2-1|few
TGTGCCAGCAGTCGACAGGGGTCCGGGGATGAGCAGTTCTTC
CASSRQGSGDEQFF
>NA|TRBV29-1|TRBJ2-1|few
TGCAGCGTTGATGGATCGGGGGAAAGCTCCTACAATGAGCAGTTCTTC
CSVDGSGESSYNEQFF